The 11 T cell receptor beta chains below come from one sample, sequenced in a study of shared clonotypes between healthy human individuals. CD8 cells regarded as naive lacked CD45RO, were positively chosen for CCR7, and omitted terminally differentiated effector memory CD45RA+ cells. TCRdb keeps only in-frame clones here, not all; method: immunoSEQ multiplex PCR. The sample lists 2 million to 2.5 million clones; around 93% were seen once. The sequenced sample was naive CD8+ T cells from PBMCs. The receptors were gathered from a young man in good health. Some clones in this sample may be carry-over from other donors' samples.

This clone was seen just once. CDR3 in DNA: TGTGCCAGCAGCTACTGGACAGGGGAAGGGTACACTGAAGCTTTCTTT. It specifies CASSYWTGEGYTEAFF. This chain connects TRBV5-6 to TRBJ1-1; TRBD1 agrees at 9 bases. J lost 3 bases, V lost 3 bases, and 9 bases had no gene match. The germline gives CDR1 SGHDT, CDR2 YYEEEE. This CDR3 has 16 residues.

The gene calls are TRBV27 and TRBJ2-7; D ambiguous. The germline V gene has CDR1 MNHEY and CDR2 SMNVEV (reference sequence). The CDR3 runs 15 residues. The V end was cut by 7 bases, the J end by 4 bases, with 20 bases between. The DNA for the CDR3 is TGTGCCAGCACCTACCGTTTCACTGGGTTTTACGAGCAGTACTTC. Translation: CASTYRFTGFYEQYF.

This rearrangement joins TRBV28 to TRBJ1-2; no clear D gene. V gave up 5 bases and J gave up 6 bases, with 16 bases separating them. Looked up from germline, CDR1 is MDHEN and CDR2 is SYDVKM. The CDR3 consists of 14 residues. CDR3 residues: CASSPSPVLDGYTF. CDR3 in DNA: TGTGCCAGCAGTCCAAGCCCAGTTTTAGATGGCTACACCTTC.

This chain uses TRBV6-5 with TRBJ2-7; D ambiguous. Germline loops: CDR1 MNHEY, CDR2 SVGAGI. The V end was cut by 2 bases, the J end by 0 bases, with 8 bases between. The CDR3 runs 14 residues. The CDR3 coding sequence is TGTGCCAGCAGTTACGGGGAAAGCTCCTACGAGCAGTACTTC. It specifies CASSYGESSYEQYF.

The chain carries TRBV10-3 and TRBJ2-7; the D gene could be TRBD1 or TRBD2 (5 bases each). Trimming shortened V by 2 bases and J by 3 bases, and 17 bases separated the two germline ends. The CDR3 totals 16 residues. Germline-derived CDR1 and CDR2 are ENHRY and SYGVKD. The CDR3 DNA follows: TGTGCCATCAGTGAGGCGTTTGTGGGGACGAACTACGAGCAGTACTTC. Translated, it gives CAISEAFVGTNYEQYF.

The CDR3 loop reads CASSLGEPYGYTF. CDR3 sequence (DNA): TGTGCCAGTAGTCTCGGGGAACCTTATGGCTACACCTTC. The chain has TRBV19 and TRBJ1-2, with D unclear. CDR1 is LNHDA, CDR2 SQIVND, per germline (reference sequence). V lost 5 bases, J lost 5 bases, and 12 bases lay in between. CDR3 size: 13 residues.

V usage is TRBV5-1 and J usage is TRBJ1-1; tentative D call: TRBD1 (6 bases). This CDR3 spans 12 amino acids. The V gene's germline CDR1 is SGHRS and CDR2 YFSETQ. V lost 6 bases and J lost 8, with 14 bases in between. CDR3 sequence reads: CASKGGGTEAFF. Written as DNA, the CDR3 is TGCGCCAGCAAGGGAGGGGGGACAGAAGCTTTCTTT.

The chain couples TRBV5-8 to TRBJ1-2, with D maybe TRBD1 (5 bases). The germline CDR1 and CDR2 sequences are SGHTS and YDEGEE. The CDR3 spans 14 residues. Deletions cut 0 bases from V and 4 bases from J, with 10 bases between. CDR3 nucleotides: TGTGCCAGCAGCTTGGCCGGGGCAGTCTATGGCTACACCTTC. As protein: CASSLAGAVYGYTF. Full variable domain (remainder filled in from reference TRBV5-8 and TRBJ1-2): EAGVTQSPTHLIKTRGQQATLRCSPISGHTSVYWYQQALGLGLQFLLWYDEGEERNRGNFPPRFSGRQFPNYSSELNVNALELEDSALYLCASSLAGAVYGYTFGSGTRLTVV.

This rearrangement joins TRBV25-1 to TRBJ2-5, with 10 bases fitting TRBD2. This CDR3 has 16 amino acids. Germline-derived CDR1 and CDR2 are MGHDK and SYGVNS. V was clipped by 4 bases and J by 4 bases; unmatched bases: 9. The CDR3 protein is CASSAQLAGSRETQYF. CDR3 in DNA: TGTGCCAGCAGTGCGCAACTAGCGGGAAGTCGAGAGACCCAGTACTTC.

This clone showed up just a few times. V usage is TRBV29-1 and J usage is TRBJ2-1, with D tentatively TRBD1 (5 bases). The CDR3 consists of 12 residues. Germline assignment: CDR1 SQVTM and CDR2 ANQGSEA. Deletions cut 2 bases from V and 15 bases from J, with 17 bases between. The CDR3 coding sequence is TGCAGCGTTGAAACTTCTTCGCAGGGTTCGTTCTTC. Translated, it gives CSVETSSQGSFF.

The chain is built from TRBV27 and TRBJ2-7; D is possibly TRBD2 (6 bases). CDR3 length equals 14 residues. CDR1 and CDR2 (germline): MNHEY, SMNVEV (reference sequence). V lost 2 bases and J 1 base, leaving 9 bases between the germline ends. The CDR3 protein is CASSLTGESYEQYF. The DNA of the CDR3 is TGTGCCAGCAGTTTAACGGGAGAGTCCTACGAGCAGTACTTC.